The next 18 T cell receptor beta chains were all read from a single sample in a study of cytomegalovirus exposure and HLA in healthy donors. 60 Vbeta and 13 Jbeta primers were used in PCR. Assay: immunoSEQ multiplex PCR; the TCRdb copy retains only in-frame clones and omits some. The sample carries 150,000 or so clones, almost 85% recorded once. Sequencing used PBMCs. These receptors were taken from a woman in her 40s in good health and CMV-seronegative.

The chain uses TRBV19 and TRBJ1-1, with 8 bases aligning to TRBD1. Germline CDR1 reads LNHDA; CDR2 reads SQIVND (reference sequence). V shed 6 bases and J 3 bases; nucleotides not matched to a gene: 6. The CDR3 extends over 14 amino acids. This chain's CDR3 is CASRQGAQYTEAFF. CDR3 bases: TGTGCCAGTAGGCAGGGGGCACAGTACACTGAAGCTTTCTTT.

The rearrangement links TRBV15 to TRBJ2-7; TRBD1 matches at 7 bases. The ends lost 1 base at V and 12 bases at J; junction bases unmatched: 18. The CDR3 covers 16 residues. CDR1 is LNHNV, CDR2 YYDKDF, per germline (reference sequence). CDR3 protein: CATSRATRDSRAHPYF. The DNA for the CDR3 is TGTGCCACCAGCAGAGCTACCCGGGACAGTAGAGCTCATCCGTACTTC.

The chain combines TRBV28 with TRBJ1-3; possibly TRBD1 for D (6 bases). CDR1 MDHEN and CDR2 SYDVKM come from the germline V gene. The CDR3 sequence is 15 residues long. Trimming shortened V by 8 bases and J by 3 bases, and 17 bases separated the two germline ends. The CDR3 region has the DNA TGTGCCAGCGGCACCGGGGGGGCGGTTGGAAACACCATATATTTT. Its protein product is CASGTGGAVGNTIYF.

The chain is built from TRBV7-3 and TRBJ2-2; 9 nucleotides match TRBD1. The J segment lost 5 bases and the V segment lost 5 bases, leaving 12 bases of the junction unmatched. This CDR3 comprises 17 residues. The germline V gene encodes CDR1 SGHTA and CDR2 FQGTGA. CDR3 in amino acids: CASSLDRGRTRTGELFF. DNA of the CDR3: TGTGCCAGCAGCCTGGACAGGGGTCGAACAAGGACCGGGGAGCTGTTTTTT.

The genes are TRBV18 and TRBJ1-1, with D unresolved. Germline CDR1 reads KGHSH; CDR2 reads LQKENI. The CDR3 runs to 14 residues. The germline V and J ends were trimmed by 1 base and 3 bases, with 9 bases remaining between them. In nucleotides, the CDR3 is TGTGCCAGCTCACCACTGGGAGGAGACACTGAAGCTTTCTTT. Protein sequence: CASSPLGGDTEAFF.

This clone occurred once. This chain's CDR3 is CASSLASYEQYF. Here the CDR3 DNA reads TGTGCCAGCAGTTTAGCCAGCTACGAGCAGTACTTC. The chain employs TRBV28 and TRBJ2-7; D ambiguous. The V and J ends lost 2 bases and 3 bases respectively, with 5 bases between them. This CDR3 comprises 12 residues. Germline V gene data show CDR1 as MDHEN and CDR2 as SYDVKM. The full variable domain, its missing parts supplied by reference TRBV28 and TRBJ2-7, is DVKVTQSSRYLVKRTGEKVFLECVQDMDHENMFWYRQDPGLGLRLIYFSYDVKMKEKGDIPEGYSVSREKKERFSLILESASTNQTSMYLCASSLASYEQYFGPGTRLTVT.

This rearrangement joins TRBV28 to TRBJ2-3, with 9 positions matching TRBD2. The CDR3 length is 16 residues. Germline CDR1 is MDHEN and CDR2 is SYDVKM. V lost 9 bases to trimming and J lost 5 bases; unmatched junction nucleotides: 15. The CDR3 here is CASFSGSRQRRDTQYF. Written as DNA, the CDR3 is TGTGCCAGTTTTAGCGGGAGCAGACAAAGAAGAGATACGCAGTATTTT. Variable domain in full (rest from reference TRBV28 and TRBJ2-3): DVKVTQSSRYLVKRTGEKVFLECVQDMDHENMFWYRQDPGLGLRLIYFSYDVKMKEKGDIPEGYSVSREKKERFSLILESASTNQTSMYLCASFSGSRQRRDTQYFGPGTRLTVL.

The CDR3 protein is CASSLPLWNYEQYF. CDR3 coding DNA: TGTGCCAGCAGTTTACCACTATGGAACTACGAGCAGTACTTC. The chain carries TRBV27 and TRBJ2-7; D unresolved. Trimming pared 2 bases from V and 3 bases from J, leaving 11 bases between. This CDR3 region has 14 residues. Per the germline V gene, CDR1 is MNHEY and CDR2 is SMNVEV (reference sequence).

The V and J genes are TRBV4-3 and TRBJ2-1; TRBD2 agrees at 8 bases. V was pared by 0 bases and J by 2 bases, with 0 bases of the junction left unmatched. The CDR3 has 15 residues. Germline assignment: CDR1 LGHNA and CDR2 YSLEER. The CDR3 DNA reads TGCGCCAGCAGCCAAGATAGCGGGACCTACAATGAGCAGTTCTTC. It translates to CASSQDSGTYNEQFF.

This chain connects TRBV12-5 to TRBJ2-1; weak D call: TRBD2 (6 bases). Germline V gives CDR1 LGHNT, CDR2 FRNRAP. V shed 1 base and J shed 7 bases, with 20 bases lying between them. The CDR3 contains 17 residues. CDR3 coding DNA: TGTGCTAGTGGTTTGGCATCTGGTGCGGGGTTTTATAATGAGCAGTTCTTC. Protein: CASGLASGAGFYNEQFF. Drawing the rest from reference TRBV12-5 and TRBJ2-1, the complete variable domain is DARVTQTPRHKVTEMGQEVTMRCQPILGHNTVFWYRQTMMQGLELLAYFRNRAPLDDSGMPKDRFSAEMPDATLATLKIQPSEPRDSAVYFCASGLASGAGFYNEQFFGPGTRLTVL.

This clone was picked up one time. V gene TRBV10-3 combines with J gene TRBJ2-2, with D perhaps matching TRBD1 (6 bases). V gave up 7 bases and J gave up 0 bases, with 15 bases separating them. Germline V lookup: CDR1 ENHRY, CDR2 SYGVKD. The CDR3 has 16 amino acids. The CDR3 region is CAITGGQFANTGELFF. The CDR3 DNA follows: TGTGCCATCACCGGTGGACAGTTCGCGAACACCGGGGAGCTGTTTTTT.

This clone has a handful of counts. The rearrangement uses TRBV7-9 and TRBJ2-7, with 7 bases fitting TRBD2. With V trimmed by 1 base and J by 2 bases, 8 bases remained unmatched. CDR3 size: 16 residues. Germline CDR1 and CDR2: SEHNR and FQNEAQ (reference sequence). The CDR3 protein is CASSLGNYAGAYEQYF. The CDR3 nucleotides are TGTGCCAGCAGCTTAGGCAACTATGCGGGGGCCTACGAGCAGTACTTC. Full variable domain (outside the CDR3, taken from reference TRBV7-9 and TRBJ2-7): DTGVSQNPRHKITKRGQNVTFRCDPISEHNRLYWYRQTLGQGPEFLTYFQNEAQLEKSRLLSDRFSAERPKGSFSTLEIQRTEQGDSAMYLCASSLGNYAGAYEQYFGPGTRLTVT.

The V call is TRBV27, the J call TRBJ2-3, with 10 bases identical to TRBD1. Trimming removed 6 bases from V and 5 bases from J; junction bases left unmatched: 11. The germline V gene has CDR1 MNHEY and CDR2 SMNVEV (reference sequence). The CDR3 extends over 16 amino acids. CDR3: CASSGRQGAQGDTQYF. CDR3 sequence (DNA): TGTGCCAGCAGCGGACGACAGGGGGCGCAGGGAGATACGCAGTATTTT.

This clone was observed once. J is TRBJ1-2 and V is TRBV7-8; 12 nucleotides line up with TRBD1. The CDR3 has 16 residues. Trimming at V came to 1 base and at J to 8 bases, leaving 8 bases not matched to a gene. Germline CDR1 reads SGHVS; CDR2 reads FQNEAQ. The CDR3 is CASSLVGGTGGRGYTF. The CDR3 coding sequence is TGTGCCAGCAGCTTAGTCGGTGGGACAGGGGGCAGAGGCTACACCTTC.

The chain uses TRBV6-5 and TRBJ2-2; TRBD1 might be the D (6 bases). This CDR3 spans 14 amino acids. The V gene lost 6 bases and the J gene lost 7 bases, with 15 bases spanning the gap. Germline CDR1 MNHEY, CDR2 SVGAGI. The CDR3 protein is CASRTTGNHGELFF. The CDR3 DNA follows: TGTGCCAGCAGAACCACAGGGAACCACGGGGAGCTGTTTTTT.

The table lists this clone with a count of one. V gene TRBV7-8 combines with J gene TRBJ2-1; the match to TRBD1 covers 9 bases. This CDR3 region has 17 residues. The J segment lost 2 bases and the V segment lost 6 bases, leaving 11 bases of the junction unmatched. The germline gives CDR1 SGHVS, CDR2 FQNEAQ. This CDR3 is CASRNTGQGTAYNEQFF. The CDR3 nucleotides are TGTGCCAGCAGGAATACGGGACAGGGTACCGCCTACAATGAGCAGTTCTTC.

The chain carries TRBV19 and TRBJ2-7; 7 bases match TRBD2. The trim removed 1 base at V and 0 bases at J, leaving 3 bases unmatched. The CDR3 totals 15 residues. Germline CDR1 LNHDA, CDR2 SQIVND (reference sequence). The CDR3 loop is CASSIASGYSYEQYF. The CDR3 DNA sequence: TGTGCCAGTAGTATAGCTAGCGGATACTCCTACGAGCAGTACTTC.

This CDR3 is CASSLDRAYEQYF. Written as DNA, the CDR3 is TGTGCCAGCAGCTTAGACAGGGCCTACGAGCAGTACTTC. The J gene is TRBJ2-7, the V gene TRBV7-8; possible D gene TRBD1, 6 bases. Germline V gives CDR1 SGHVS, CDR2 FQNEAQ. The CDR3 contains 13 residues. Trimming cost V 1 base and J 2 bases, with 6 bases left between them.